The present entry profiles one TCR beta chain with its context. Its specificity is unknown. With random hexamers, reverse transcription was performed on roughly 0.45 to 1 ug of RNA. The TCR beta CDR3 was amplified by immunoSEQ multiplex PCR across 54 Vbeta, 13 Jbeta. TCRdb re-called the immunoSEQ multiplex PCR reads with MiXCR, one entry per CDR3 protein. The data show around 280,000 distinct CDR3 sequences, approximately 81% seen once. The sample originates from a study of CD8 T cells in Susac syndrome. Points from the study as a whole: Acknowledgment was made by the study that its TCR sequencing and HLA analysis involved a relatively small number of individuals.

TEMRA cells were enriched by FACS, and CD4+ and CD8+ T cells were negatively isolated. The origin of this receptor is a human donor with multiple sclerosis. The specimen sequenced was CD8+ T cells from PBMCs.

CDR3 amino acids: CASSLDISNQPQHF. CDR3 nucleotides: TGTGCCAGCAGCTTGGACATTAGCAATCAGCCCCAGCATTTT. The chain recombines TRBV7-9 with TRBJ1-5; possible D gene TRBD1, 5 bases. Germline V lookup: CDR1 SEHNR, CDR2 FQNEAQ (reference sequence). The CDR3 is 14 residues long. Trimming cost V 3 bases and J 0 bases, with 6 bases left between them.